This TCR beta chain was recovered during a study of blood T cell repertoires in COVID-19. Study summary: The analysed material was cDNA or gDNA that came from T cells, B-cell-depleted T cells, or PBMCs.

Germline V gene sequence: CDR1 SGHDN, CDR2 FVKESK. Between the trimmed V and J ends, which lost 4 bases and 6 bases, there was a span of 10 bases. This CDR3 spans 13 amino acids. As originally analysed: Reference gene primer amplification gave estimated nucleated cell counts. Here immunoSEQ multiplex PCR was the method, and the copy in TCRdb shows in-frame clones only, minus some. V and J calls and clone size follow that table, whereas D and trimming were derived from the DNA. The sample holds roughly 200,000 clones; 82% are singletons and the top ten take approximately 8.1%. Patients in Seattle were enrolled during active infection, then followed longitudinally.

The sample taken for sequencing was peripheral blood. This chain uses TRBV14 with TRBJ1-3; unclear D gene. This receptor was identified in a woman in her sixties with COVID-19, enrolled during active disease. CDR3 sequence reads: CASSRRPENTIYF. DNA of the CDR3: TGTGCCAGCAGCCGCCGCCCAGAAAACACCATATATTTT.